These T cell receptor beta chains were read from a single sample in a study of control samples from healthy donors and cancer patients. Clones were sequenced by immunoSEQ multiplex PCR, and TCRdb holds only the in-frame ones, with some missing. Of 150,000 to 200,000 clones listed, approximately 92% are singletons. The material sequenced was blood. The receptors here all came from a man aged 25 to 45 in good health. CDR3s leave out the opening cysteine and the closing phenylalanine or tryptophan.

v_gene: TRBV5-1
j_gene: TRBJ1-4
CDR3aa: ASSSTGATNEKLF

v_gene: TRBV7-2
j_gene: TRBJ2-1
CDR3aa: ASSRTEYWYNEQF

v_gene: TRBV4-1
j_gene: TRBJ2-5
CDR3aa: ASSPHRGQETQY

v_gene: TRBV5-1
j_gene: TRBJ2-2
CDR3aa: ASSLRQGSGEPF

v_gene: TRBV7-2
j_gene: TRBJ1-5
CDR3aa: ASSIQGGRH

v_gene: TRBV9
j_gene: TRBJ2-3
CDR3aa: ASSVEGGGGGSTDTQY

v_gene: TRBV29-1
j_gene: TRBJ1-1
CDR3aa: SVEGTGSF

v_gene: TRBV5-1
j_gene: TRBJ2-3
CDR3aa: ASSWGGGGFTDTQY

v_gene: TRBV10-3
j_gene: TRBJ1-6
CDR3aa: AISESTVRVNSPLH

v_gene: TRBV5-1
j_gene: TRBJ1-3
CDR3aa: ASSEGALGSGNTIY

v_gene: TRBV28
j_gene: TRBJ2-5
CDR3aa: ASSLRGGVEETQY

v_gene: TRBV27
j_gene: TRBJ2-7
CDR3aa: ASSFSGSISYEQY

v_gene: TRBV7-9
j_gene: TRBJ2-2
CDR3aa: ASSLRQGGTGELF

v_gene: TRBV10-2
j_gene: TRBJ1-2
CDR3aa: ASSVIQADGYT

v_gene: TRBV6-5
j_gene: TRBJ2-3
CDR3aa: ASSYSDRRDTQY

v_gene: TRBV5-4
j_gene: TRBJ1-3
CDR3aa: ASSLARGEAGNTIY

v_gene: TRBV7-9
j_gene: TRBJ2-5
CDR3aa: ASSSAGQGVFSQY

v_gene: TRBV5-4
j_gene: TRBJ2-3
CDR3aa: ASSIRLVTDTQY

v_gene: TRBV29-1
j_gene: TRBJ1-3
CDR3aa: SVLAGGGGNTIY

v_gene: TRBV18
j_gene: TRBJ1-2
CDR3aa: ASSPGPEPNYGYT

v_gene: TRBV30
j_gene: TRBJ2-4
CDR3aa: AWSVERGRSKNIQY

v_gene: TRBV19
j_gene: TRBJ1-2
CDR3aa: ASSRDRVYGYT

v_gene: TRBV29-1
j_gene: TRBJ1-2
CDR3aa: SVGGYGYT

v_gene: TRBV9
j_gene: TRBJ1-2
CDR3aa: ASGLGTGFNYGYT

v_gene: TRBV7-9
j_gene: TRBJ2-5
CDR3aa: ASSDRGVGQETQY

v_gene: TRBV30
j_gene: TRBJ1-1
CDR3aa: AWSVLGATEAF

v_gene: TRBV6-6
j_gene: TRBJ1-1
CDR3aa: ASTANTEAF

v_gene: TRBV12-3/TRBV12-4
j_gene: TRBJ2-7
CDR3aa: ASSLIYEQY

v_gene: TRBV6-1
j_gene: TRBJ1-1
CDR3aa: ASSEGLLPRTEAF

v_gene: TRBV28
j_gene: TRBJ1-6
CDR3aa: ASSLDTYNSPLH

v_gene: TRBV7-3
j_gene: TRBJ2-2
CDR3aa: ASSPQGGNTGELF

v_gene: TRBV9
j_gene: TRBJ2-1
CDR3aa: ASSVGQSGNEQF

v_gene: TRBV27
j_gene: TRBJ1-3
CDR3aa: ASRAGIASHGNTIY

v_gene: TRBV7-3
j_gene: TRBJ2-5
CDR3aa: ASSASDRSQETQY

v_gene: TRBV2
j_gene: TRBJ2-1
CDR3aa: ANQGLGTYNEQF

v_gene: TRBV29-1
j_gene: TRBJ2-3
CDR3aa: SVEDRGLATDTQY

v_gene: TRBV6-5
j_gene: TRBJ2-3
CDR3aa: ASVSSGTDTQY